Each of the 10 T cell receptor beta chains below was sequenced from the same sample in a study of spatial heterogeneity in lung cancer. Time point here: blood at routine non-recurrence follow-up after resection. MiXCR was run by TCRdb on the 5' RACE reads, yielding one entry per CDR3 protein. The table records about 94,000 distinct CDR3 sequences, roughly 19% of them present only once. Here the sequenced sample was PBMCs, taken at follow-up. The receptor set was obtained from a male donor with early-stage non-small cell lung cancer.

Concerning this clonotype: Since a much larger clone is just one base distant, this may be a read error. The chain carries TRBV5-1 and TRBJ2-7; TRBD2 might be the D (5 bases). CDR3 length equals 12 residues. V dropped 4 bases and J dropped 3 bases, with 8 bases sitting between them. Germline CDR1 is SGHRS and CDR2 is YFSETQ. Written as DNA, the CDR3 is TGCGCCAGCAGCCCGGACTTCTACGAGCAGTACTTC. Protein sequence: CASSPDFYEQYF.

This clonotype was detected ten times or more. The chain employs TRBV9 and TRBJ2-1; no reliable D call. This CDR3 contains 14 residues. The germline CDR1 and CDR2 sequences are SGDLS and YYNGEE. Deletions cut 0 bases from V and 6 bases from J, with 10 bases between. This CDR3 reads CASSVVAHSNEQFF. The CDR3 nucleotides read TGTGCCAGCAGCGTAGTTGCCCATTCCAATGAGCAGTTCTTC.

J is TRBJ2-7 and V is TRBV7-2, with D perhaps TRBD2 (6 bases). In germline, CDR1 is SGHTA, CDR2 FQGNSA. Trimming pared 5 bases from V and 3 bases from J, leaving 8 bases between. This CDR3 is built from 12 residues. The CDR3 protein is CASSAGLYEQYF. CDR3 nucleotide sequence: TGTGCCAGCAGCGCGGGACTCTACGAGCAGTACTTC.

This clonotype occurred many times. The V and J genes are TRBV12-3 or TRBV12-4 and TRBJ2-1; 7 bases fit TRBD2. CDR3 length: 15 residues. Trimming at V came to 3 bases and at J to 2 bases, leaving 4 bases not matched to a gene. CDR3 sequence reads: CASSFWGTTYNEQFF. The CDR3 DNA follows: TGTGCCAGCAGTTTTTGGGGGACTACCTACAATGAGCAGTTCTTC.

The chain uses TRBV12-3 or TRBV12-4 and TRBJ2-1; D perhaps matches TRBD2 (6 bases). V was pared by 1 base and J by 7 bases, with 17 bases between. The length of the CDR3 is 16 residues. CDR3 DNA: TGTGCCAGCAGTTTAGGTTTAGCGGTCCTTGGGAATGAGCAGTTCTTC. It translates to CASSLGLAVLGNEQFF.

The table lists this clonotype with a few counts. The chain has TRBV4-3 and TRBJ2-3; 7 bases are a match to TRBD1. This CDR3 comprises 16 residues. Germline V gene data show CDR1 as LGHNA and CDR2 as YSLEER. V lost 0 bases and J lost 2; bases outside the gene matches: 5. CDR3 DNA sequence: TGCGCCAGCAGCCAAGATCGGACAGGCCCCACAGATACGCAGTATTTT. This sequence encodes CASSQDRTGPTDTQYF.

In its sample, this clonotype was seen a few times. V and J are TRBV7-2 and TRBJ2-5; possibly TRBD2 for D (6 bases). V was cut by 0 bases and J by 1 base, with 12 bases left in between. CDR3 length: 16 amino acids. CDR1 is SGHTA and CDR2 is FQGNSA in the germline V gene. CDR3 loop: CASSLAPWRVQETQYF. The CDR3 DNA reads as TGTGCCAGCAGCTTAGCCCCTTGGAGGGTCCAAGAGACCCAGTACTTC.

This clonotype has ten or more counts. The chain links TRBV6-1 to TRBJ2-3; tentatively, D is TRBD1 or TRBD2 (5 bases each). V gave up 6 bases and J gave up 2 bases, with 12 bases separating them. This CDR3 region has 14 residues. The germline CDR1 and CDR2 sequences are MNHNS and SASEGT. The chain's CDR3 is CASSDAGTTDTQYF. The CDR3 nucleotides read TGTGCCAGCAGCGACGCCGGGACCACAGATACGCAGTATTTT.

The chain links TRBV5-4 to TRBJ2-5; D remains ambiguous. This CDR3 is built from 12 residues. Germline assignment: CDR1 SGHNT and CDR2 YYREEE (reference sequence). V shed 5 bases and J shed 5 bases, with 10 bases lying between them. The CDR3 DNA reads as TGTGCCAGCAGTTGGACCAGGGAGACCCAGTACTTC. It codes for CASSWTRETQYF.

The chain links TRBV10-3 to TRBJ1-2; TRBD1 might be the D (5 bases). The V and J ends lost 0 bases and 1 base respectively, with 15 bases between them. The CDR3 spans 17 residues. Germline lookup yields CDR1 ENHRY and CDR2 SYGVKD. The CDR3 spells CAISESGSGPYNYGYTF. CDR3 in DNA: TGTGCCATCAGTGAGTCGGGGTCAGGGCCATATAACTATGGCTACACCTTC.